Described below is a single T cell receptor beta chain sequence and its context. The sample belongs to a study of T cell responses to AZD1222 COVID-19 vaccine. The CDR3 runs to 12 residues. V was trimmed by 3 bases and J by 8 bases, leaving 11 bases between them. The germline gives CDR1 SGDLS, CDR2 YYNGEE. TCRdb's table, derived via immunoSEQ multiplex PCR, lists solely in-frame clones and lacks some. The sample shows about 130,000 clones, around nine tenths of them seen only once. The sample in question was peripheral blood, obtained on day 0 of AZD1222 vaccination. The V call is TRBV9, the J call TRBJ1-2, with D perhaps matching TRBD1 (5 bases). The TCR comes from an adult in good health. CDR3 sequence reads: CASSEDTEGYTF. The DNA of the CDR3 is TGTGCCAGCAGCGAGGACACTGAGGGCTACACCTTC.